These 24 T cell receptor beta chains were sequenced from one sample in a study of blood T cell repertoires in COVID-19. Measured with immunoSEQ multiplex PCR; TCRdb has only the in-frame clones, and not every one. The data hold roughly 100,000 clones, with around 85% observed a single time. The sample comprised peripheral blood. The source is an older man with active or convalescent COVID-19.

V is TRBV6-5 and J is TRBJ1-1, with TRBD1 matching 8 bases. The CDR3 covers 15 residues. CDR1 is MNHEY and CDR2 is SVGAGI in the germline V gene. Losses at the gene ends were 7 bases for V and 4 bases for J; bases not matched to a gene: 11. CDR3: CASTPGGGAGTEAFF. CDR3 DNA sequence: TGTGCCAGCACCCCAGGGGGCGGTGCGGGCACTGAAGCTTTCTTT.

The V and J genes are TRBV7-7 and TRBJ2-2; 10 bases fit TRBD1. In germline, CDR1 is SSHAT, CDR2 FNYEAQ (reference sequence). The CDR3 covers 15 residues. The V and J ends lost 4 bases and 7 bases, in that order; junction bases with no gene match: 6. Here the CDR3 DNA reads TGTGCCAGCAGCTCCGGGACAGGGGATATCGGGGAGCTGTTTTTT. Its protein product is CASSSGTGDIGELFF.

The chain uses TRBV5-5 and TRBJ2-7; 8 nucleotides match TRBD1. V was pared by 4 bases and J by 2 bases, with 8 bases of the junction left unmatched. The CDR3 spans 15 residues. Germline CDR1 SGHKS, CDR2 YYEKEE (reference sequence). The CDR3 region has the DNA TGTGCCAGCAGCGTACTAGTGACAGGGGCCTACGAGCAGTACTTC. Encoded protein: CASSVLVTGAYEQYF. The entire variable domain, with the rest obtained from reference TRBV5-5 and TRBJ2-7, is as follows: DAGVTQSPTHLIKTRGQQVTLRCSPISGHKSVSWYQQVLGQGPQFIFQYYEKEERGRGNFPDRFSARQFPNYSSELNVNALLLGDSALYLCASSVLVTGAYEQYFGPGTRLTVT.

The chain's CDR3 is CANPDRGLRETQYF. As DNA, the CDR3 is TGTGCCAACCCCGACAGGGGGCTACGGGAGACCCAGTACTTC. The chain employs TRBV19 and TRBJ2-5; 10 bases match TRBD1. J was trimmed by 5 bases and V by 10 bases; bases with no gene match: 10. Germline CDR1 LNHDA, CDR2 SQIVND (reference sequence). The CDR3 has 14 residues.

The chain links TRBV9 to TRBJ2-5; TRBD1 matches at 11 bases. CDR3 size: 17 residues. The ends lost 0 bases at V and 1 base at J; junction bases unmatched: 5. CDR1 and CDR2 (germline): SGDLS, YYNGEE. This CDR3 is CASSVAAGQGVQETQYF. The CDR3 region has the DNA TGTGCCAGCAGCGTAGCTGCGGGACAGGGGGTCCAAGAGACCCAGTACTTC.

This chain's CDR3 is CASGRGGGGEKLFF. The CDR3 DNA follows: TGTGCCAGCGGTCGCGGGGGGGGAGGTGAAAAACTGTTTTTT. The chain is built from TRBV28 and TRBJ1-4; D is perhaps TRBD1 (5 bases). The CDR3 totals 14 residues. V was shortened by 8 bases and J by 7 bases, with 17 bases between the two germline ends. In germline, CDR1 is MDHEN, CDR2 SYDVKM.

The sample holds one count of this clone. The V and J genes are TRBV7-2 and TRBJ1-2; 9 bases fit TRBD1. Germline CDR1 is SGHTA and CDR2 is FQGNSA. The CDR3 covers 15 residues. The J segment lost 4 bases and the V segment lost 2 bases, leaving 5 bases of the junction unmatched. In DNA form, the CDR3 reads TGTGCCAGCAGCTTAAGGGGACAGGGAGGCTATGGCTACACCTTC. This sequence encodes CASSLRGQGGYGYTF.

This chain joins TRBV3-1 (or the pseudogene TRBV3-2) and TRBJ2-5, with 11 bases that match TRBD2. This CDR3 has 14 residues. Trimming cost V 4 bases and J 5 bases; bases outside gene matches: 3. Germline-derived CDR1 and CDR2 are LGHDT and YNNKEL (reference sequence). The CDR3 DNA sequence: TGTGCCAGCAGCCCGGGACTAGCGGTGGAGACCCAGTACTTC. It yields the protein CASSPGLAVETQYF.

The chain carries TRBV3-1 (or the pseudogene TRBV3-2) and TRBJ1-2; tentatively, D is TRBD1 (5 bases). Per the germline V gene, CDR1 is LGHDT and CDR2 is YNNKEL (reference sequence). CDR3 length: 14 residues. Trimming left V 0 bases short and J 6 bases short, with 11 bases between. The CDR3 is CASSQDVGVHGYTF. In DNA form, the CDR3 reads TGTGCCAGCAGCCAAGATGTAGGGGTCCATGGCTACACCTTC.

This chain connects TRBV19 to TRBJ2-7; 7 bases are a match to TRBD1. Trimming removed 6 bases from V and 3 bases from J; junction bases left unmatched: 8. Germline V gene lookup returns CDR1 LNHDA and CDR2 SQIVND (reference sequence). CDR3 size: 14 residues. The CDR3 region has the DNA TGTGCCAGTAGCACCGGGACAGCCAACTACGAGCAGTACTTC. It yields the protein CASSTGTANYEQYF.

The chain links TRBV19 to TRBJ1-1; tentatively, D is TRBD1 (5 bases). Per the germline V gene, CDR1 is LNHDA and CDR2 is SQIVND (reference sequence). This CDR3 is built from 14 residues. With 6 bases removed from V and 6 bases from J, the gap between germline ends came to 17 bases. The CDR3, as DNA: TGTGCCAGTAGCCCCCGGGGGAGGGCATCTGAAGCTTTCTTT. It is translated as CASSPRGRASEAFF.

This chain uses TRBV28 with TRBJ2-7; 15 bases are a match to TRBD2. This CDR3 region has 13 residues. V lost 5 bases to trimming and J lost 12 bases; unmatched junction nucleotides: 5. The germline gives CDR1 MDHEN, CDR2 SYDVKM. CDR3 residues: CASSRTSGGGLYF. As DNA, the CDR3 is TGTGCCAGCAGTCGGACTAGCGGGGGGGGACTGTACTTC.

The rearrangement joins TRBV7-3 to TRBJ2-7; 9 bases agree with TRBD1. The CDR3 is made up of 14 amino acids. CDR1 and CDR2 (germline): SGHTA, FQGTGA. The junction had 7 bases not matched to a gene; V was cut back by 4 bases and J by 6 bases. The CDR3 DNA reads TGTGCCAGCAGCTCCATGGGGACAGGGAGCGAGCAGTACTTC. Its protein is CASSSMGTGSEQYF.

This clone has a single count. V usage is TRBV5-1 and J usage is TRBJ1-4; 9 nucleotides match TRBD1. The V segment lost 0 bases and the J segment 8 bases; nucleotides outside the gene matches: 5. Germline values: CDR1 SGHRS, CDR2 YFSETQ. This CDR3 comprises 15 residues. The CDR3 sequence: CASSLGGQGWEKLFF. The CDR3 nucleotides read TGCGCCAGCAGCTTGGGGGGACAGGGTTGGGAAAAACTGTTTTTT.

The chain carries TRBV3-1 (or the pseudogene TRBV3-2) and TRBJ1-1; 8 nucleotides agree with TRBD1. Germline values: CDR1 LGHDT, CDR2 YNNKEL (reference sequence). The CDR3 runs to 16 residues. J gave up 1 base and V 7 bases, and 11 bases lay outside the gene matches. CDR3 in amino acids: CASISTPGGANTEAFF. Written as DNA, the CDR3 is TGTGCCAGCATCTCAACCCCAGGGGGCGCGAACACTGAAGCTTTCTTT.

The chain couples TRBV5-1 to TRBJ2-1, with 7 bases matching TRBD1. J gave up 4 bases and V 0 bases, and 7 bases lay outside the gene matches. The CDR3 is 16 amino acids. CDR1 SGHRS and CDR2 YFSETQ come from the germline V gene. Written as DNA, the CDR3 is TGCGCCAGCAGCTTGGTAGTGAGGGGGCGTTACAATGAGCAGTTCTTC. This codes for CASSLVVRGRYNEQFF.

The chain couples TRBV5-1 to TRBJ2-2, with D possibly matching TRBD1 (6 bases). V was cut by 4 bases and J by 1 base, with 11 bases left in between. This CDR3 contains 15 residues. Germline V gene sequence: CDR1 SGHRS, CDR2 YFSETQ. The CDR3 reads CASSRGQMNTGELFF. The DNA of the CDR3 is TGCGCCAGCAGCCGCGGACAGATGAACACCGGGGAGCTGTTTTTT.

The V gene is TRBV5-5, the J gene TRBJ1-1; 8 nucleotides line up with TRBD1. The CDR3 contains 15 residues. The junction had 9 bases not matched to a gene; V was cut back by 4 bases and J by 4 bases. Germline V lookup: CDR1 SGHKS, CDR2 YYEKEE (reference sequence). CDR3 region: CASSVPQGEGTEAFF. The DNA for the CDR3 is TGTGCCAGCAGCGTTCCACAGGGGGAGGGCACTGAAGCTTTCTTT.

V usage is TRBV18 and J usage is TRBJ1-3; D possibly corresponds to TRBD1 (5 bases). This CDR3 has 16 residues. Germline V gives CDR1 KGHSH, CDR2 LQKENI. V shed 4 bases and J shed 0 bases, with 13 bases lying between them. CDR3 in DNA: TGTGCCAGCTCACAAGACAGTATGGACTCTGGAAACACCATATATTTT. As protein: CASSQDSMDSGNTIYF.

CDR3: CASSPRGALYNEQFF. The CDR3 DNA sequence: TGTGCCAGCAGCCCGCGGGGGGCCCTTTACAATGAGCAGTTCTTC. V is TRBV7-9 and J is TRBJ2-1; 8 bases agree with TRBD2. This CDR3 has 15 amino acids. The trim removed 5 bases at V and 4 bases at J, leaving 7 bases unmatched. CDR1 and CDR2 (germline): SEHNR, FQNEAQ (reference sequence).

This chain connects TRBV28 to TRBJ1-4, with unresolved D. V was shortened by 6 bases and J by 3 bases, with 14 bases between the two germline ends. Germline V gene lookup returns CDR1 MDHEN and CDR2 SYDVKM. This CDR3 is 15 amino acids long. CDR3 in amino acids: CASRYYSRSNEKLFF. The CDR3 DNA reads TGTGCCAGCAGATACTACTCCCGCTCTAATGAAAAACTGTTTTTT.

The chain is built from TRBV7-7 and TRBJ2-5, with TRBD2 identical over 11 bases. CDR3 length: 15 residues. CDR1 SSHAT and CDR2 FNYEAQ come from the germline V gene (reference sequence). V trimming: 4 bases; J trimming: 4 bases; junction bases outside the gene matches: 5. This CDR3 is CASSSLAGGIETQYF. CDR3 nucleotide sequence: TGTGCCAGCAGCTCCCTAGCGGGGGGAATAGAGACCCAGTACTTC. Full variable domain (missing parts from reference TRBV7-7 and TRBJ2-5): GAGVSQSPRYKVTKRGQDVTLRCDPISSHATLYWYQQALGQGPEFLTYFNYEAQPDKSGLPSDRFSAERPEGSISTLTIQRTEQRDSAMYRCASSSLAGGIETQYFGPGTRLLVL.

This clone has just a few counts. CDR3 amino acids: CASTPAQGAGEQYF. The CDR3 DNA sequence: TGTGCCAGCACCCCGGCGCAGGGGGCTGGGGAGCAGTACTTC. The V call is TRBV7-6, the J call TRBJ2-7; 8 bases map to TRBD1. There are 14 residues in the CDR3. CDR1 is SGHVS, CDR2 FNYEAQ, per germline. With 7 bases clipped from V and 7 bases from J, the junction kept 12 bases outside the gene matches.

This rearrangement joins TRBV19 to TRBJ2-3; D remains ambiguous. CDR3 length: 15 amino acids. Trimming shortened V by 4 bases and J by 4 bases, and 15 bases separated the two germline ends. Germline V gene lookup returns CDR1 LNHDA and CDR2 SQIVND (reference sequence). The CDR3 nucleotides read TGTGCCAGTAGTAGGCTGTCCCACGGGTCAGATACGCAGTATTTT. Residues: CASSRLSHGSDTQYF.